The 7 T cell receptor beta chains below come from one sample, sequenced in a study of Graves' ophthalmopathy and Graves' hyperthyroidism. Amplification targeted the TCR beta CDR3 regions, with RNA transcripts as the source material. Second-round multiplex PCR came after first-round RT-PCR with HTBI primers. TCRdb processed the multiplex PCR reads anew with MiXCR; each CDR3 protein has one entry. The sample lists over 650,000 distinct CDR3 sequences; roughly two fifths were seen once. Sequencing was carried out using peripheral blood. The source is an adult man with Graves' ophthalmopathy.

This clonotype was counted ten times or more. Its ends do not fully match the called genes, so a read error is possible. The V call is TRBV7-2, the J call TRBJ2-6, with D perhaps being TRBD1 or TRBD2 (5 bases each). The CDR3 is made up of 21 amino acids. Germline loops: CDR1 SGHTA, CDR2 FQGNSA. CDR3 nucleotides: TGCGCCAGCAGCCAAGATCCCAGGAGGACATCAGGAAGCTCTGGGGCCAACGTCCTGACTTTC. It specifies CASSQDPRRTSGSSGANVLTF. The full variable domain, with the rest looked up from reference TRBV7-2 and TRBJ2-6, is GAGVSQSPSNKVTEKGKDVELRCDPISGHTALYWYRQSLGQGLEFLIYFQGNSAPDKSGLPSDRFSAERTGGSVSTLTIQRTQQEDSAVYLCASSQDPRRTSGSSGANVLTFGAGSRLTVL.

The CDR3 spells CAWSVFRGDSGNTIYF. The CDR3 region has the DNA TGTGCCTGGAGTGTATTCCGGGGAGATTCTGGAAACACCATATATTTT. The chain uses TRBV7-6 and TRBJ1-3; D gene uncertain. CDR1 and CDR2 from the germline V gene are SGHVS and FNYEAQ. V was pared by 11 bases and J by 1 base, with 21 bases between. The CDR3 totals 16 residues.

This clonotype was counted at least ten times. The rearrangement links TRBV2 to TRBJ1-2; no definite D call. Between the trimmed V and J ends, which lost 3 bases and 8 bases, there was a span of 13 bases. Germline CDR1 SNHLY, CDR2 FYNNEI. This CDR3 comprises 13 residues. The CDR3 DNA follows: TGTGCCAGCAGTGACAGGCCCCAAGGAGGCTACACCTTC. The encoded protein is CASSDRPQGGYTF.

The J gene is TRBJ1-4, the V gene TRBV2, with 7 bases lining up with TRBD1. J was trimmed by 6 bases and V by 3 bases; bases with no gene match: 7. Germline V gene data show CDR1 as SNHLY and CDR2 as FYNNEI. The CDR3 consists of 15 residues. CDR3 residues: CASSEGGQKYEKLFF. In nucleotides, the CDR3 is TGTGCCAGCAGTGAGGGGGGACAGAAATATGAAAAACTGTTTTTT.

This sequence joins TRBV12-5 and TRBJ2-5, with TRBD2 identical over 9 bases. There are 15 residues in the CDR3. The germline V gene has CDR1 LGHNT and CDR2 FRNRAP. The ends lost 3 bases at V and 3 bases at J; junction bases unmatched: 5. CDR3 nucleotides: TGTGCTAGTGGTTTCCCCGAGCGGGGGGAAGAGACCCAGTACTTC. This gives the protein CASGFPERGEETQYF.

In its sample, this clonotype was seen many times. The chain uses TRBV9 and TRBJ2-7, with no clear D. The CDR3 extends over 14 amino acids. V lost 0 bases and J lost 2, with 9 bases in between. Germline V gene sequence: CDR1 SGDLS, CDR2 YYNGEE. The CDR3 region is CASSVAYGPYEQYF. DNA for the CDR3: TGTGCCAGCAGCGTAGCTTACGGCCCCTACGAGCAGTACTTC.

This chain joins TRBV10-3 and TRBJ2-7; D possibly corresponds to TRBD2 (6 bases). The CDR3 is 15 residues long. Trimming shortened V by 3 bases and J by 1 base, and 13 bases separated the two germline ends. Germline CDR1 reads ENHRY; CDR2 reads SYGVKD. CDR3 amino acids: CAISDGGALSYEQYF. CDR3 nucleotide sequence: TGTGCCATCAGTGACGGAGGGGCGCTGTCCTACGAGCAGTACTTC.